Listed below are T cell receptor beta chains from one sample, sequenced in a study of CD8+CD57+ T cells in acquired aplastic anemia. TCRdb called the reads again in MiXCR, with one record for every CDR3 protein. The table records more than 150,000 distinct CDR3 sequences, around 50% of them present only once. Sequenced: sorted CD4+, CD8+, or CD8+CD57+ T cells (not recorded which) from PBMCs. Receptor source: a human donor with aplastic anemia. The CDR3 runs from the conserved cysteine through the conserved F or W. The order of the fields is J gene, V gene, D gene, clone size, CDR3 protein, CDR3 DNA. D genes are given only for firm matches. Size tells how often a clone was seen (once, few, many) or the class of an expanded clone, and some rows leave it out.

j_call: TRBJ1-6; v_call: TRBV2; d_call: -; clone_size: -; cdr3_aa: CASSGGASYNSPLHF; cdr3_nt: TGTGCCAGCAGCGGAGGGGCATCCTATAATTCACCCCTCCACTTT
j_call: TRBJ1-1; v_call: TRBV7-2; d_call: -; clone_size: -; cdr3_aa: CASSLALMNTEAFF; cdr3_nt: TGTGCCAGCAGCTTAGCACTTATGAACACTGAAGCTTTCTTT
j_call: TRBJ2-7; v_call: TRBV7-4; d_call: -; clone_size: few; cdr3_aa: CASSWGSEQYF; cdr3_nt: TGTGCCAGCAGCTGGGGGTCCGAGCAGTACTTC
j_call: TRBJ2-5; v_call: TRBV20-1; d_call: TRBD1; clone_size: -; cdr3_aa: CSASGDRGPEETQYF; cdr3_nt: TGCAGTGCTAGTGGGGACAGGGGGCCCGAAGAGACCCAGTACTTC
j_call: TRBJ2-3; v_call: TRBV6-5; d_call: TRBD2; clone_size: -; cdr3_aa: CASSYGGKRGDTQYF; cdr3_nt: TGTGCCAGCAGTTACGGAGGGAAGCGGGGGGATACGCAGTATTTT
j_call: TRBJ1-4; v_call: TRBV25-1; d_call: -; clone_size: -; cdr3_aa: CASSPAGGTNEKLFF; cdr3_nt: TGTGCCAGCTCACCGGCGGGGGGAACTAATGAAAAACTGTTTTTT
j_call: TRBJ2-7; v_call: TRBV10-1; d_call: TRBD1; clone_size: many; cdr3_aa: CASSGRSGTGINEQYF; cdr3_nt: TGCGCCAGCAGTGGTAGGTCTGGGACAGGGATCAACGAGCAGTACTTC
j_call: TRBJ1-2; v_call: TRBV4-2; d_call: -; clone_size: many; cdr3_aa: CASSQGVGTNGYTF; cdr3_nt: TGTGCCAGCAGCCAAGGGGTGGGGACGAACGGCTACACCTTC
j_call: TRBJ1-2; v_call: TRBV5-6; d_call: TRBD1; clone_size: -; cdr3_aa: CASSHDRGEGGYTF; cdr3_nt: TGTGCCAGCAGCCATGACAGGGGCGAGGGTGGCTACACCTTC
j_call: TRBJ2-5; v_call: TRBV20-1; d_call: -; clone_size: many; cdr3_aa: CSQPGDLQETQYF; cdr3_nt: TGCAGCCAACCCGGGGACTTACAAGAGACCCAGTACTTC
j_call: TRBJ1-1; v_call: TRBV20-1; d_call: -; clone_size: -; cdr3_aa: CTTPGHGNTEAFF; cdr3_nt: TGCACCACTCCGGGACACGGGAACACTGAAGCTTTCTTT
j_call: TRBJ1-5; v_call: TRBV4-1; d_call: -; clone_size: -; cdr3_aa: CASSQHDLSYQPQHF; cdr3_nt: TGCGCCAGCAGCCAGCACGACCTGAGCTATCAGCCCCAGCATTTT
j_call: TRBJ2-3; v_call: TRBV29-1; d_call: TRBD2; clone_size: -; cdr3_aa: CSVRGSSGDDTQYF; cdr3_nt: TGCAGCGTTAGGGGTTCTAGCGGGGATGATACGCAGTATTTT
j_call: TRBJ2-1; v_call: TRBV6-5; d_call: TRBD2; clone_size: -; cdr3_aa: CASSYRIAGPHEQFF; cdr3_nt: TGTGCCAGCAGTTACAGGATAGCGGGGCCTCATGAGCAGTTCTTC
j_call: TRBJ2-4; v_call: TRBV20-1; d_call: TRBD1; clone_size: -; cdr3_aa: CSARTGFAKNIQYF; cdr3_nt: TGCAGTGCGCGGACAGGGTTTGCCAAAAACATTCAGTACTTC
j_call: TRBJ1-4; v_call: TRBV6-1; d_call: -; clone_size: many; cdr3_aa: CASSGHTEKLFF; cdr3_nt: TGTGCCAGCAGTGGGCACACTGAAAAACTGTTTTTT
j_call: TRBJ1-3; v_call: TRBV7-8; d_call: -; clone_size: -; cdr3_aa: CASSLGATIYF; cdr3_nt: TGTGCCAGCAGCTTAGGCGCCACCATATATTTT
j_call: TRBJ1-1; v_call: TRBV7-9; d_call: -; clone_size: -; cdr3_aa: CASSLVGGGTEAFF; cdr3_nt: TGTGCCAGCAGCTTAGTGGGGGGAGGGACTGAAGCTTTCTTT
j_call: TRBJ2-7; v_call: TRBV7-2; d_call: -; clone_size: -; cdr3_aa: CASSLRDPLEQYF; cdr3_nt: TGTGCCAGCAGCCTCCGGGACCCCTTAGAGCAGTACTTC
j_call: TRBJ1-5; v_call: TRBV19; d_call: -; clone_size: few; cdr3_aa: CASSMGSNQPQHF; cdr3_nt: TGTGCCAGTAGTATGGGCAGCAATCAGCCCCAGCATTTT
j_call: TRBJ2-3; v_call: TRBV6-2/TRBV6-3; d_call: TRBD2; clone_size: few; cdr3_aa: CASSYSSGGGARTDTQYF; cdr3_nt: TGTGCCAGCAGTTACTCGAGTGGCGGGGGGGCCAGAACAGATACGCAGTATTTT
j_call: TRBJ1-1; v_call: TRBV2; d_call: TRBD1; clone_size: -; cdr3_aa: CASSGDRVYPYNTEAFF; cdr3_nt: TGTGCCAGCAGTGGCGACAGGGTCTACCCCTACAACACTGAAGCTTTCTTT
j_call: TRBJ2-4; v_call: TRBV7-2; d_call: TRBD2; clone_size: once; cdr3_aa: CASSLVGGIQYF; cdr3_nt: TGTGCCAGCAGCTTAGTGGGAGGGATTCAGTACTTC
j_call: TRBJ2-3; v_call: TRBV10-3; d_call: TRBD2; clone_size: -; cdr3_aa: CAISESTLTSGTMGTQYF; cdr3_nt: TGTGCTATCAGTGAGTCGACTCTTACTAGCGGGACGATGGGTACGCAGTATTTT
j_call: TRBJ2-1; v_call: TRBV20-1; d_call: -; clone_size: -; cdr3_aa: CSAINGPMGEQFF; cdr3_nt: TGCAGTGCTATCAATGGTCCCATGGGTGAGCAGTTCTTC
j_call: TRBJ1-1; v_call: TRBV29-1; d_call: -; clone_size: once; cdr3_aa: CSSIGRKNTEAFF; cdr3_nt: TGCAGCAGTATCGGACGGAAAAACACTGAAGCTTTCTTT
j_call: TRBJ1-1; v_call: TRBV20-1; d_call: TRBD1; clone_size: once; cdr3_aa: CSADRDSTGTEAFF; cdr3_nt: TGCAGTGCCGACAGGGACTCTACGGGCACTGAAGCTTTCTTT
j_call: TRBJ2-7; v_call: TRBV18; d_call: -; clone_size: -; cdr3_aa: CASSPQQNIFEQYF; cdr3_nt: TGTGCCAGCTCACCACAACAAAATATATTCGAGCAGTACTTC
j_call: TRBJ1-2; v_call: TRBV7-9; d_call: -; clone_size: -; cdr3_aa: CASSTTGSYGYTF; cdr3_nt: TGTGCCAGCAGCACGACAGGATCCTATGGCTACACCTTC
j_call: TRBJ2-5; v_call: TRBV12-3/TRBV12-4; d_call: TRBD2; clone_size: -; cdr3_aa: CASRVAGVETQYF; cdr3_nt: TGTGCCAGCAGGGTAGCGGGGGTGGAGACCCAGTACTTC